This T cell receptor (beta chain) was identified during a study of response to subunit inactivated influenza vaccine. Whole-study results and caveats: Few additional T cells are recruited per seasonal influenza vaccination, authors suggested.

Via MiXCR, TCRdb re-called the RT-PCR reads, giving one row per CDR3 protein. The repertoire holds hundreds of thousands of distinct CDR3 sequences, approximately 24% seen once, with 1.5% to 2% in the top ten. Termini included, the CDR3 measures 15 amino acids. CDR1 and CDR2 (germline): MNHEY, SVGAGI. Concerning this clonotype: Its antigen is still unknown. The DNA is left out, because the CDR3 cannot be placed on it with certainty; the CDR3 is given as TCRdb lists it.

This chain uses TRBV6-5 with TRBJ1-1; TRBD1, the table's D call, was not compared with the DNA. Sequenced here: CD4+ T cells sorted from PBMCs, sampled approximately 5 days after vaccination. The TCR originated in a man aged 50 to 60 who received an inactivated influenza vaccine. The CDR3 sequence is CASSSSGHRNTEAFF.